The rows below give T cell receptor beta chains drawn from one sample of a study of radiotherapy plus CTLA-4 blockade in lung cancer. Profiling relied on immunoSEQ multiplex PCR, and the TCRdb table lists in-frame clones only, not all of them. The sample includes roughly 76,000 clones, over 65% of them seen just once. Here the sequenced sample was peripheral blood, taken from a patient treated with radiotherapy plus ipilimumab. Receptors originate from a human donor with non-small cell lung cancer whose response to radiotherapy plus ipilimumab could not be evaluated. CDR3s include the opening cysteine and the closing phenylalanine or tryptophan. A D gene is named only where the DNA matches it firmly. Where a row states a size, it is once, few, many or the class of an expanded clone; other rows omit it.

d_call,clone_size,v_call,j_call,cdr3_nt,cdr3_aa
TRBD1,-,TRBV19,TRBJ1-2,TGTGCCAGTAGTGAGGGACAGAACTATGGCTACACCTTC,CASSEGQNYGYTF
TRBD1,-,TRBV5-5,TRBJ2-1,TGTGCCAGCAGCTCCCTACAGGGGAACAATGAGCAGTTCTTC,CASSSLQGNNEQFF
-,-,TRBV4-1,TRBJ2-7,TGCGCCAGCAGCCAAGATGACAGTTTCTCCTACGAGCAGTACTTC,CASSQDDSFSYEQYF
-,-,TRBV30,TRBJ1-6,TGTGCCTGGACAGGGGATAATTCACCCCTCCACTTT,CAWTGDNSPLHF
TRBD1,once,TRBV7-9,TRBJ1-5,TGTGCCAGCAGCTTAGCGGGGGACAGGGACGGGAAAAGCAATCAGCCCCAGCATTTT,CASSLAGDRDGKSNQPQHF
-,few,TRBV28,TRBJ1-5,TGTGCCAGCAGGCTTCCCGGGGGAGGCAATCAGCCCCAGCATTTT,CASRLPGGGNQPQHF
TRBD1,-,TRBV19,TRBJ2-2,TGTGCCAGTAGTATGGCAGGGGGCGCGAACACCGGGGAGCTGTTTTTT,CASSMAGGANTGELFF
TRBD1,-,TRBV6-5,TRBJ2-1,TGTGCCAGCAGTTTCCGGGACAGGGGGAGTGAGCAGTTCTTC,CASSFRDRGSEQFF
-,-,TRBV5-8,TRBJ2-2,TGTGCCAGCAGCTTCGAGACAGGTCTTACCGGGGAGCTGTTTTTT,CASSFETGLTGELFF
TRBD1,-,TRBV6-5,TRBJ2-2,TGTGCCAGCAGTTACATTTACAGGGGAAACACCGGGGAGCTGTTTTTT,CASSYIYRGNTGELFF
-,-,TRBV15,TRBJ1-4,TGTGCCACCAGTCAGGGGCGGTCTAATGAAAAACTGTTTTTT,CATSQGRSNEKLFF
TRBD2,few,TRBV6-5,TRBJ2-3,TGTGCCAGCAGTCGCGGGGGTGCCACAGATACGCAGTATTTT,CASSRGGATDTQYF
-,-,TRBV7-3,TRBJ2-2,TGTGCCAGCAGCTTACTTCCGGGAGTAGGTAACACCGGGGAGCTGTTTTTT,CASSLLPGVGNTGELFF
-,few,TRBV6-1,TRBJ2-1,TGTGCCAGCAGTGAACTAGCTAAATCCTACAATGAGCAGTTCTTC,CASSELAKSYNEQFF
TRBD2,many,TRBV10-3,TRBJ2-5,TGTGCCATCAGCGGGGGGTTTATCGAGACCCAGTACTTC,CAISGGFIETQYF
-,once,TRBV15,TRBJ1-2,TGTGCCACCAGCAAGGGAGGGGTCGGGGCTAACTATGGCTACACCTTC,CATSKGGVGANYGYTF
TRBD1,-,TRBV14,TRBJ1-6,TGTGCCAGCAGCCATCTATCCGGGACAGGGGGTTCACCCCTCCACTTT,CASSHLSGTGGSPLHF
-,-,TRBV7-8,TRBJ2-7,TGTGCCAGCAGCCATACAGGGCTCTACGAGCAGTACTTC,CASSHTGLYEQYF
TRBD2,-,TRBV11-3,TRBJ2-1,TGTGCCAGTACCCGACTAGCGGGGATAAATGAGCAGTTCTTC,CASTRLAGINEQFF
-,-,TRBV4-2,TRBJ1-4,TGTGCCAGCAGCCAGAAGGGGGAGGGCTATGAAAAACTGTTTTTT,CASSQKGEGYEKLFF
TRBD1,-,TRBV28,TRBJ1-2,TGTGCCAGCAGTTTTAGTCGCGGACAGGGGCGGTGGGGCTACACCTTC,CASSFSRGQGRWGYTF
TRBD2,once,TRBV7-2,TRBJ2-2,TGTGCCAGCAGCTTCACCCAAATAGCGGGGGGGACCACCGGGGAGCTGTTTTTT,CASSFTQIAGGTTGELFF
TRBD1,few,TRBV6-6,TRBJ1-5,TGTGCCAGCAGCCGCGTAGGGACAGGGGGCAATCAGCCCCAGCATTTT,CASSRVGTGGNQPQHF
TRBD1,-,TRBV5-4,TRBJ1-5,TGTGCCAGCAGCTTCGCAGGGGGAAATCAGCCCCAGCATTTT,CASSFAGGNQPQHF
-,-,TRBV27,TRBJ1-1,TGTGCCAGCAGTTTTGTGGGGGCTGGCACTGAAGCTTTCTTT,CASSFVGAGTEAFF
-,few,TRBV4-1,TRBJ2-7,TGCGCCAGCAGCCAAGTCTTCGGACTTATATACGAGCAGTACTTC,CASSQVFGLIYEQYF
TRBD2,-,TRBV27,TRBJ2-3,TGTGCCAGCACAGAGCGGGGGGGACGCACAGATACGCAGTATTTT,CASTERGGRTDTQYF
TRBD1,-,TRBV10-2,TRBJ2-3,TGCGCCAGCATCCTAGGGACAGGCGTCACAGATACGCAGTATTTT,CASILGTGVTDTQYF
-,-,TRBV27,TRBJ1-1,TGTGCCAGCAGTACACCTAGACTGAACACTGAAGCTTTCTTT,CASSTPRLNTEAFF
TRBD1,-,TRBV4-3,TRBJ1-4,TGCGCCAGCAGCGCCGGGACAGGGGGTAATGAAAAACTGTTTTTT,CASSAGTGGNEKLFF
TRBD2,-,TRBV19,TRBJ2-3,TGTGCCAGTAGTGCCTTGACTAGCGGGGTCACAGATACGCAGTATTTT,CASSALTSGVTDTQYF
-,once,TRBV7-2,TRBJ2-2,TGTGCCAGCAGCTTACGCAGGGGCGGGGAGCTGTTTTTT,CASSLRRGGELFF
TRBD2,-,TRBV4-1,TRBJ2-7,TGCGCCAGCAGCCAACCGTCTAGCGGGAGCTACGAGCAGTACTTC,CASSQPSSGSYEQYF
-,-,TRBV7-3,TRBJ2-1,TGTGCCAGCAGCTCACATTCGGGACAAAGCTACAATGAGCAGTTCTTC,CASSSHSGQSYNEQFF
-,-,TRBV4-3,TRBJ1-1,TGCGCCAGCAGGAGGAACACTGAAGCTTTCTTT,CASRRNTEAFF
TRBD1,-,TRBV27,TRBJ1-1,TGTGCCACCCGGGACAGGTCGCTTATGAACACTGAAGCTTTCTTT,CATRDRSLMNTEAFF
TRBD1,-,TRBV10-3,TRBJ1-1,TGTGCCATCAGGGGACAGGGGGGGAACACTGAAGCTTTCTTT,CAIRGQGGNTEAFF
-,-,TRBV5-4,TRBJ1-1,TGTGCCAGCAGCTTGGGGAGGGCTGATATGAACACTGAAGCTTTCTTT,CASSLGRADMNTEAFF
TRBD2,-,TRBV7-9,TRBJ2-1,TGTGCCAGCAGCTTAGGGGAGACTAGCTTCAATGAGCAGTTCTTC,CASSLGETSFNEQFF
TRBD2,-,TRBV5-6,TRBJ2-7,TGTGCCAGCAGCGCGACTAGCGGGAGCTCCTACGAGCAGTACTTC,CASSATSGSSYEQYF
TRBD1,once,TRBV18,TRBJ2-3,TGTGCCAGCTCAGGTACAGGACAGGGTGGGACCAGAGATACGCAGTATTTT,CASSGTGQGGTRDTQYF
-,-,TRBV19,TRBJ1-1,TGTGCCAGTAGTCGCCTACAAGGCCAGGGCACTGAAGCTTTCTTT,CASSRLQGQGTEAFF
-,-,TRBV21-1,TRBJ1-2,TGTGCCAGCAGCGCGGGGGACCCGAGAGGCTACACCTTC,CASSAGDPRGYTF
-,-,TRBV7-9,TRBJ1-2,TGTGCCAGCAGCTTATCGGGAAGCTATGGCTACACCTTC,CASSLSGSYGYTF
-,-,TRBV11-2,TRBJ2-3,TGTGCCAGCAGCTTAGATCCGAGATTTGGTACTGAGGCAGATACGCAGTATTTT,CASSLDPRFGTEADTQYF
-,-,TRBV5-1,TRBJ2-5,TGCGCCAGCAGCTTGTCTGAGACCCAGTACTTC,CASSLSETQYF
TRBD2,-,TRBV4-1,TRBJ2-2,TGCGCCAGCAGCCAGTGGGGAGGGCCGGGCGGGGAGCTGTTTTTT,CASSQWGGPGGELFF